The rows below give T cell receptor beta chains drawn from one sample of a study of blood T cell repertoires in COVID-19. Assay used: immunoSEQ multiplex PCR; TCRdb lists only in-frame clones, some missing. The sample shows 100,000 to 150,000 clones, 80% to 90% of them seen only once. What was sequenced was peripheral blood. These TCRs come from a man between 65 and 85 years old who had recovered from COVID-19. Each CDR3 is given with its conserved first and last residue.

len	v_gene	CDR3aa
19	TRBV10-1	CASSEFGRVAGVVTGELFF
18	TRBV7-9	CASSLGASGSPGGDTQYF
14	TRBV5-1	CASSSGGYTDTQYF
16	TRBV28	CASSSRPGQLSYGYTF
13	TRBV10-3	CAISRQGAQGYTF
16	TRBV19	CASSNRGPVSTDTQYF
14	TRBV5-4	CASTPGGGRDEQYF
14	TRBV6-5	CASSPAGANSPLHF
21	TRBV6-2/TRBV6-3	CASSYSPQGAWGTGDNQPQHF
14	TRBV18	CASSPARGSNIQYF
12	TRBV10-3	CAISEQVTEAFF
14	TRBV5-1	CASSSGGATYEQYF
14	TRBV6-5	CASSSDRVDTEAFF
16	TRBV18	CASSPDPDRGTREQYF
14	TRBV5-4	CASSSLASSYEQYF
14	TRBV6-5	CASRQLAGNSEQYF
12	TRBV11-2	CASSHSGYEQYF
19	TRBV19	CASVNSGSSRILGSYEQYF
15	TRBV30	CAYTPGFSMGYEQYF
15	TRBV5-1	CASSLRGATNEKLFF
18	TRBV6-2/TRBV6-3	CASSYVKTSGRYPGELFF
17	TRBV7-8	CASSPQSPGFEGAPLHF
15	TRBV3-1/TRBV3-2	CASSQVGGSWGEQYF
15	TRBV7-8	CASSLRGMTSYEQYF
14	TRBV2	CASRAGRGTGELFF
14	TRBV19	CASSMVATYNEQFF
12	TRBV4-2	CASSLPLGEQFF
13	TRBV29-1	CSVDRGRRDEQFF
14	TRBV5-1	CASSLGGQYYEQYF
17	TRBV5-1	CASSLGHGTSRANEQFF
14	TRBV24-1	CATSDGQGHQPQHF
15	TRBV2	CASSERREHYNEQFF
14	TRBV7-2	CASSLDRGHETQYF
14	TRBV4-1	CASSQVVPGETQYF
14	TRBV27	CASRDRQGRYGYTF
15	TRBV7-3	CASSKQGGGGNTIYF
13	TRBV6-2/TRBV6-3	CASSYWRDTEAFF
14	TRBV28	CASSFGTSGDTQYF
15	TRBV5-6	CASSLSGGIGNTIYF
14	TRBV7-9	CASSADSEYQPQHF
17	TRBV14	CASSRLQGPGGRYEQYF
14	TRBV5-8	CASSLIGWSYEQYF
13	TRBV7-2	CASSPSGANVLTF
13	TRBV2	CASSRDSNTEAFF
15	TRBV7-7	CASSLLGGAYNEQFF
19	TRBV18	CASSPIPRGSGGGADTQYF